This T cell receptor (beta chain) stems from a study of metastatic and nonmetastatic thyroid tumors. On the study more broadly: Malignant thyroid and benign thyroid patients provided blood and tumor or nodule tissue whose repertoires were compared.

Study processing details: Between-group CDR3 differences, defined by clinicopathological status, yielded a distant-metastasis classifier for papillary thyroid cancer. From the PCR reads, TCRdb re-called clones with MiXCR. TCRdb, rather than the study authors, made the V and J calls. Of about 27,000 clones listed, around a quarter are singletons. This clone showed up just a few times. Thyroid surgery was preceded by no treatment in any patient. This sequence was found in a female donor with papillary thyroid cancer or a benign thyroid nodule (not recorded which). Some clones in this sample may be carry-over from other donors' samples. Sequenced material: blood.

CDR3 region: CASKHQGGSTEAFF. CDR3 in DNA: TGTGCCAGTAAACATCAGGGTGGCAGCACTGAAGCTTTCTTT. The chain uses TRBV19 and TRBJ1-1; the D gene is possibly TRBD1 (5 bases). Per the germline V gene, CDR1 is LNHDA and CDR2 is SQIVND (reference sequence). This CDR3 region has 14 residues. Trimming pared 7 bases from V and 4 bases from J, leaving 16 bases between.